A selection of T cell receptor beta chains follows, all from one sample in a study of beta chain features in type 1 diabetes. Repertoires were generated with immunoSEQ multiplex PCR, while TCRdb's copy carries only in-frame clones and drops some. The sample has 130,000 or so clones, around 15% seen once. Sequenced input: central memory CD4+ T cells from blood. Receptors were obtained from a man aged 25-40 years with type 1 diabetes. CDR3s include the opening cysteine and the closing phenylalanine or tryptophan.

>TRBV30|TRBJ1-2
CAWGHSGTGLRF
>TRBV30|TRBJ1-2
CARATVNGYTF
>TRBV7-6|TRBJ1-1
CASSLTGGETEAFF
>TRBV19|TRBJ2-7
CATSSGSSYEQYF
>TRBV2|TRBJ2-5
CASGEGLRWLTYF
>TRBV5-1|TRBJ2-7
CASSRTSGDYEQYF
>TRBV5-1|TRBJ1-4
CASSLVGAEHEKLFF
>TRBV11-3|TRBJ1-6
CASSEPVYNSPLHF
>TRBV6-5|TRBJ2-6
CASRRHSSGANVLTF
>TRBV29-1|TRBJ2-1
CSVVALGLASEQFF
>TRBV18|TRBJ2-3
CASSRTSGGDTDTQYF
>TRBV7-2|TRBJ1-6
CASSLGSSYNSPLHF
>TRBV7-2|TRBJ1-6
CASSLEGQKSSPLHF
>TRBV18|TRBJ2-7
CASSPGTGAYEQYF
>TRBV7-9|TRBJ1-2
CASNLYGIYYGYTF
>TRBV7-2|TRBJ2-5
CASSRGLAGYQETQYF
>TRBV7-2|TRBJ1-2
CASSLVNYGYTF
>TRBV7-2|TRBJ2-3
CASSLAYLPGGADTQYF
>TRBV11-2|TRBJ2-7
CASSFRQQYF
>TRBV4-2|TRBJ1-2
CASSPGTPNYGYTF
>TRBV2|TRBJ2-1
CASSPTSGGNNEQFF
>TRBV28|TRBJ1-2
CASSFGRADGYTF
>TRBV19|TRBJ1-4
CASSLRTIRLSNEKLFF
>TRBV28|TRBJ2-7
CASTSGAGPLYEQYF
>TRBV9|TRBJ2-3
CASSSTRGSYTDTQYF
>TRBV15|TRBJ2-7
CATSLGQGSSYEQYF
>TRBV18|TRBJ2-7
CASSRDRDSYEQYF
>TRBV6-5|TRBJ1-5
CASSLDTGVQPQHF
>TRBV2|TRBJ2-3
CASSVALAAYTDTQYF
>TRBV7-9|TRBJ1-6
CASPLGEGNSPLHF
>TRBV18|TRBJ2-6
CASSLLSVAGANVLTF
>TRBV29-1|TRBJ1-3
CSVSTGSGNTIYF